The following is a T cell receptor (beta chain) sequence with its context. Its specificity is unknown. Blood replicates held 0.5 ug DNA, tumor or normal breast around 1.5 ug, two each. Using immunoSEQ multiplex PCR, the repertoire was profiled, and TCRdb retains in-frame clones only, with some absent. Of about 48,000 clones in the sample, approximately 80% were seen once. The data were obtained in a study of early stage breast cancer tumors. Study details: The ER+/PR+/HER2- tumors included 7 or 8 ductal and a few lobular carcinomas. Study conclusions and caveats: Comparing each tissue with blood distinguished tumor from normal in most of the 16 patients.

CDR1 SGHTA and CDR2 FQGNSA come from the germline V gene. The CDR3 contains 16 residues. The junction had 9 bases not matched to a gene; V was cut back by 1 base and J by 5 bases. The sequence derives from a person between 45 and 65 years old with breast cancer. Input material: blood. The rearrangement joins TRBV7-2 to TRBJ2-3; 7 bases agree with TRBD2. CDR3 in DNA: TGTGCCAGCAGCTTAGGGGGCGGGAGTGGTCAAGATACGCAGTATTTT. This sequence encodes CASSLGGGSGQDTQYF.